The 12 T cell receptor beta chains given below trace back to one sample, sequenced in a study of T cells in Graves' hyperthyroidism and ophthalmopathy. Amplification targeted TCR beta CDR3 regions from RNA transcripts. The primer set for the first-round RT-PCR of the TCR CDR3 was HTBI. One entry per CDR3 protein results from TCRdb running MiXCR on the multiplex PCR reads. In the table there are more than 500,000 distinct CDR3 sequences, around 43% of which are singletons. Sequenced material: peripheral blood or thyroid tissue (not recorded which). These receptor sequences come from an adult woman with Graves' disease, either hyperthyroidism or ophthalmopathy (not recorded which).

The chain has TRBV14 and TRBJ2-1, with 9 nucleotides matching TRBD2. J lost 0 bases, V lost 2 bases, and 2 bases had no gene match. The CDR3 is 16 residues long. CDR1 SGHDN and CDR2 FVKESK come from the germline V gene. The CDR3 DNA reads as TGTGCCAGCAGCCAACTTAGCGGGAGCTCCTACAATGAGCAGTTCTTC. This translates into CASSQLSGSSYNEQFF.

CDR3 sequence: CASSEYGTINEKLFF. CDR3 bases: TGTGCCAGCAGTGAATACGGGACAATTAATGAAAAACTGTTTTTT. The chain joins TRBV25-1 to TRBJ1-4; tentatively, D is TRBD1 (6 bases). The CDR3 spans 15 residues. Per germline, CDR1 MGHDK and CDR2 SYGVNS. Trimming shortened V by 0 bases and J by 4 bases, and 9 bases separated the two germline ends.

About this clonotype itself: Relative to the germline gene, one junction end is altered; a read error may explain this. The genes are TRBV5-1 and TRBJ1-2; no clear D gene. CDR1 SGHRS and CDR2 YFSETQ come from the germline V gene. The CDR3 is made up of 8 amino acids. This CDR3 reads CASSLITF. For the CDR3, the DNA is TGCGCCAGCAGCTTGATTACATTC.

The CDR3 sequence is CASSLEGLSEKLFF. CDR3 sequence (DNA): TGTGCCAGCAGCTTAGAGGGACTAAGCGAAAAACTGTTTTTT. J is TRBJ1-4 and V is TRBV7-8; TRBD1 is a possible D gene (5 bases). From germline, CDR1 is SGHVS and CDR2 FQNEAQ. CDR3 length: 14 amino acids. Trimming removed 1 base from V and 8 bases from J, with 11 bases in between. Variable domain in full (rest from reference TRBV7-8 and TRBJ1-4): GAGVSQSPRYKVAKRGQDVALRCDPISGHVSLFWYQQALGQGPEFLTYFQNEAQLDKSGLPSDRFFAERPEGSVSTLKIQRTQQEDSAVYLCASSLEGLSEKLFFGSGTQLSVL.

The V call is TRBV25-1, the J call TRBJ2-7; no reliable D call. Germline CDR1 is MGHDK and CDR2 is SYGVNS. This CDR3 is built from 16 residues. V lost 2 bases to trimming and J lost 2 bases, with 16 bases between them. The CDR3 region is CASSELGKDMTYEQYF. The CDR3 DNA reads as TGTGCCAGCAGTGAACTAGGCAAGGATATGACCTACGAGCAGTACTTC.

This clonotype showed up many times. The rearrangement uses TRBV5-1 and TRBJ1-1; 9 bases are a match to TRBD1. CDR1 SGHRS and CDR2 YFSETQ come from the germline V gene. This CDR3 contains 16 residues. Trimming at V came to 4 bases and at J to 1 base, leaving 8 bases not matched to a gene. The CDR3 nucleotides read TGCGCCAGCAGCCATGGGACAGGGAGGCGGAACACTGAAGCTTTCTTT. It translates to CASSHGTGRRNTEAFF.

This clonotype came up many times. V is TRBV2 and J is TRBJ2-7; the D is unclear. V was trimmed by 7 bases and J by 0 bases, leaving 7 bases between them. CDR3 size: 12 residues. Germline V CDR1 and CDR2: SNHLY, FYNNEI. CDR3 nucleotides: TGTGCCAGCAACGGCATCTCCTACGAGCAGTACTTC. The encoded protein is CASNGISYEQYF.

In its sample, this clonotype was seen many times. This chain joins TRBV12-3 or TRBV12-4 and TRBJ2-2; D is undetermined. V was pared by 6 bases and J by 6 bases, with 8 bases between. There are 12 residues in the CDR3. CDR3 DNA: TGTGCCAGCAGAGGAATGGCCGGGGAGCTGTTTTTT. It encodes CASRGMAGELFF.

As concerns this clonotype: Compared with germline, one end of the junction differs, possibly owing to a read error. CDR3 sequence: CSARGGNVLTF. The CDR3 DNA reads TGCAGTGCTAGAGGGGGCAACGTCCTGACTTTC. The J gene is TRBJ2-6, the V gene TRBV20-1; D remains ambiguous. Germline V gene lookup returns CDR1 DFQATT and CDR2 SNEGSKA (reference sequence). This CDR3 has 11 amino acids.

This clonotype was seen more than once but under ten times. The genes are TRBV20-1 and TRBJ2-5, with a weak D call TRBD2 (6 bases). The germline V gene encodes CDR1 DFQATT and CDR2 SNEGSKA (reference sequence). This CDR3 is 15 amino acids long. V gave up 1 base and J gave up 5 bases, with 17 bases separating them. The CDR3 DNA is TGCAGTGCTAGAGTTGGCGGGGCGCGGTGGGAGACCCAGTACTTC. This encodes CSARVGGARWETQYF.

This clonotype was seen a few times. The V gene is TRBV20-1, the J gene TRBJ2-5, with TRBD2 identical over 10 bases. With V trimmed by 3 bases and J by 2 bases, 15 bases remained unmatched. The CDR3 covers 18 residues. From germline, CDR1 is DFQATT and CDR2 SNEGSKA (reference sequence). The CDR3 sequence is CSASSPWTSGPNQETQYF. CDR3 bases: TGCAGTGCTAGTAGCCCATGGACTAGCGGACCAAATCAAGAGACCCAGTACTTC.

The V gene is TRBV12-3 or TRBV12-4, the J gene TRBJ1-5; a possible D gene is TRBD1 (5 bases). The ends were cut back, 3 bases at V and 6 bases at J, with 15 bases in the middle. There are 15 residues in the CDR3. The CDR3 loop is CASSFGTTVGQPQHF. CDR3 coding DNA: TGTGCCAGCAGTTTTGGGACGACGGTCGGTCAGCCCCAGCATTTT.